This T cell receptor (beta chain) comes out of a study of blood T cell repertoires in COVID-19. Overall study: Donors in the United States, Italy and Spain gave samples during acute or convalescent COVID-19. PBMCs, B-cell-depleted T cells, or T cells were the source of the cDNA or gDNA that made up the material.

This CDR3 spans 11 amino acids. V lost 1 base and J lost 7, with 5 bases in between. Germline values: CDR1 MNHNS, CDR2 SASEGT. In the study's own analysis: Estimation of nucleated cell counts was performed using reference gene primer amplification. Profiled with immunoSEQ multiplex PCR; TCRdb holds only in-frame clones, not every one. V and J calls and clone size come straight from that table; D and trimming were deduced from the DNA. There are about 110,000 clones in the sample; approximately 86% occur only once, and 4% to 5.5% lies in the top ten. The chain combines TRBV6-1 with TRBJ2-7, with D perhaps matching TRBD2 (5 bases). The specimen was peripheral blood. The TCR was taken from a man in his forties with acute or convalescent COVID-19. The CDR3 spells CASSEVAEQYF. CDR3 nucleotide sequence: TGTGCCAGCAGTGAAGTAGCGGAGCAGTACTTC.